The 20 T cell receptor beta chains reported below all come from one sample, sequenced in a study of control samples from healthy donors and cancer patients. Profiled with immunoSEQ multiplex PCR; TCRdb holds only in-frame clones, not every one. The sample includes over 90,000 clones, around 89% of them seen just once. The sample taken for sequencing was PBMCs. Receptors were obtained from a man between 60 and 70 years old with lung cancer.

This chain links TRBV5-1 with TRBJ2-3, with TRBD2 matching over 8 bases. The length of the CDR3 is 15 residues. Germline lookup yields CDR1 SGHRS and CDR2 YFSETQ. The V gene end was trimmed by 3 bases and the J gene end by 4 bases; junction bases not matched to a gene: 7. CDR3 bases: TGCGCCAGCAGCTACAGCGGGGGTGGCGCAGATACGCAGTATTTT. This gives the protein CASSYSGGGADTQYF.

This rearrangement joins TRBV6-5 to TRBJ2-7; possible D gene TRBD2, 6 bases. CDR1 is MNHEY, CDR2 SVGAGI, per germline. Trimming shortened V by 2 bases and J by 0 bases, and 8 bases separated the two germline ends. This CDR3 is 14 amino acids long. The CDR3 nucleotides read TGTGCCAGCAGTTACGGACTAACCTCCTACGAGCAGTACTTC. As protein: CASSYGLTSYEQYF.

This chain uses TRBV6-1 with TRBJ1-5, with 7 positions matching TRBD1. Germline-derived CDR1 and CDR2 are MNHNS and SASEGT. This CDR3 comprises 15 residues. Trimming removed 1 base from V and 4 bases from J; junction bases left unmatched: 4. Written as DNA, the CDR3 is TGTGCCAGCAGTGAAGAGGCGACAGGGAATCAGCCCCAGCATTTT. As protein: CASSEEATGNQPQHF.

The rearrangement links TRBV5-1 to TRBJ1-4; the D is unclear. The CDR3 has 14 amino acids. The V end lost 2 bases, the J end lost 5 bases, and 10 bases lay between the germline ends. Germline loops: CDR1 SGHRS, CDR2 YFSETQ. This CDR3 is CASSFGGGNEKLFF. CDR3 sequence (DNA): TGCGCCAGCAGCTTTGGAGGCGGAAATGAAAAACTGTTTTTT.

The chain employs TRBV2 and TRBJ2-3, with 11 bases that match TRBD2. V lost 7 bases and J lost 5; bases outside the gene matches: 11. CDR1 SNHLY and CDR2 FYNNEI come from the germline V gene. The CDR3 extends over 16 amino acids. The CDR3 spells CASKMASGGPGDTQYF. Written as DNA, the CDR3 is TGTGCCAGCAAGATGGCTAGCGGGGGGCCGGGAGATACGCAGTATTTT.

The V and J genes are TRBV6-5 and TRBJ1-4; tentative D call: TRBD1 (6 bases). V lost 7 bases and J lost 8, with 14 bases in between. CDR1 is MNHEY, CDR2 SVGAGI, per germline. The CDR3 is 13 amino acids. CDR3 sequence (DNA): TGTGCCAGCATGCCACAGGGAACGGAAAAACTGTTTTTT. It yields the protein CASMPQGTEKLFF.

The chain employs TRBV9 and TRBJ1-2; no firm D call. With 3 bases removed from V and 6 bases from J, the gap between germline ends came to 6 bases. Germline V gene lookup returns CDR1 SGDLS and CDR2 YYNGEE. CDR3 length: 11 amino acids. CDR3 protein: CASSAYNGYTF. CDR3 DNA: TGTGCCAGCAGCGCCTATAATGGCTACACCTTC.

This clone was seen a handful of times. The gene calls are TRBV9 and TRBJ2-7; 9 bases align to TRBD1. The CDR3 covers 14 residues. Germline V gene sequence: CDR1 SGDLS, CDR2 YYNGEE. After removal of 2 bases from V and 6 bases from J, the junction contained 6 bases not matched to a gene. CDR3 sequence: CASSVTGGDREQYF. DNA for the CDR3: TGTGCCAGCAGCGTGACAGGGGGGGATCGCGAGCAGTACTTC.

The chain recombines TRBV10-2 with TRBJ2-1; TRBD2 aligns across 9 bases. Germline V gives CDR1 WSHSY, CDR2 SAAADI. V lost 8 bases and J lost 7; bases outside the gene matches: 9. This CDR3 comprises 14 residues. The CDR3 reads CASGDSGGGNEQFF. CDR3 nucleotide sequence: TGCGCCAGCGGGGATAGCGGGGGTGGGAATGAGCAGTTCTTC.

The rearrangement uses TRBV29-1 and TRBJ2-2; D may correspond to TRBD1 or TRBD2 (6 bases each). Germline loops: CDR1 SQVTM, CDR2 ANQGSEA. The CDR3 loop spans 15 amino acids. With 7 bases removed from V and 2 bases from J, the gap between germline ends came to 17 bases. CDR3 nucleotide sequence: TGCAGCGCAGGCGGCGGGACACACAACACCGGGGAGCTGTTTTTT. Its protein is CSAGGGTHNTGELFF.

The J gene is TRBJ2-7, the V gene TRBV5-4, with 7 bases matching TRBD1. Germline V gene sequence: CDR1 SGHNT, CDR2 YYREEE (reference sequence). V lost 2 bases, J lost 7 bases, and 9 bases stayed unmatched. CDR3 length: 14 residues. In nucleotides, the CDR3 is TGTGCCAGCAGCTTACGGGACAGCGGTCGGGAGCAGTACTTC. Protein: CASSLRDSGREQYF.

This chain links TRBV4-2 with TRBJ2-2; D is uncertain. Trimming took off 0 bases at V and 6 bases at J, with 8 bases between the two ends. Germline V gene lookup returns CDR1 LGHNA and CDR2 YNFKEQ. CDR3 length equals 14 residues. The DNA of the CDR3 is TGTGCCAGCAGCCAAGATTACCGAGCCGGGGAGCTGTTTTTT. Translation gives CASSQDYRAGELFF.

The CDR3 sequence: CAWSVRGNTEAFF. The CDR3 DNA reads TGTGCCTGGAGTGTACGGGGGAACACTGAAGCTTTCTTT. This sequence joins TRBV30 and TRBJ1-1, with no clear D. The CDR3 runs to 13 residues. V was shortened by 0 bases and J by 1 base, with 6 bases between the two germline ends. Germline CDR1 GTSNPN, CDR2 SVGIG (reference sequence).

V usage is TRBV2 and J usage is TRBJ1-5; a possible D gene is TRBD1 (5 bases). V lost 3 bases to trimming and J lost 0 bases, with 9 bases between them. CDR3 length: 15 residues. CDR1 SNHLY and CDR2 FYNNEI come from the germline V gene. Here the CDR3 DNA reads TGTGCCAGCAGTGATTTGGGGCATAGCAATCAGCCCCAGCATTTT. This gives the protein CASSDLGHSNQPQHF.

V and J are TRBV6-1 and TRBJ1-6; tentatively, D is TRBD1 (5 bases). Germline CDR1 MNHNS, CDR2 SASEGT. V shed 4 bases and J shed 9 bases, with 19 bases lying between them. The CDR3 length is 16 residues. Written as DNA, the CDR3 is TGTGCCAGCAGTGGGAGGGACGGATCTCTCGTTTCACCCCTCCACTTT. The encoded protein is CASSGRDGSLVSPLHF.

The chain couples TRBV5-1 to TRBJ2-7; the D is unclear. Germline V lookup: CDR1 SGHRS, CDR2 YFSETQ. Trimming pared 0 bases from V and 3 bases from J, leaving 10 bases between. The CDR3 covers 14 residues. CDR3 bases: TGCGCCAGCAGCTTGGGGGTATCCCACTACGAGCAGTACTTC. Translating gives CASSLGVSHYEQYF.

The V gene is TRBV5-4, the J gene TRBJ1-1, with D possibly matching TRBD1 (5 bases). CDR3 length: 15 residues. Germline CDR1 is SGHNT and CDR2 is YYREEE (reference sequence). Trimming took off 2 bases at V and 1 base at J, with 12 bases between the two ends. CDR3 loop: CASSFRETSNTEAFF. The CDR3 DNA reads TGTGCCAGCAGCTTCAGGGAAACCTCGAACACTGAAGCTTTCTTT.

The gene calls are TRBV24-1 and TRBJ2-2, with D perhaps TRBD1 (6 bases). CDR1 and CDR2 from the germline V gene are KGHDR and SFDVKD. The CDR3 contains 12 residues. V dropped 10 bases and J dropped 3 bases, with 8 bases sitting between them. The CDR3 DNA reads TGTGCCACAGGACAGTACACCGGGGAGCTGTTTTTT. Translating it yields CATGQYTGELFF.

The V call is TRBV4-2, the J call TRBJ2-5; D not certain. The CDR3 contains 12 residues. Trimming stripped 1 base from V and 4 bases from J, with 4 bases between. Germline V gene sequence: CDR1 LGHNA, CDR2 YNFKEQ. The chain's CDR3 is CASSQAGETQYF. CDR3 in DNA: TGTGCCAGCAGCCAAGCCGGAGAGACCCAGTACTTC.

A single count supports this clone. This rearrangement joins TRBV7-6 to TRBJ1-1; D gene ambiguous. V gave up 3 bases and J gave up 1 base, with 9 bases separating them. The length of the CDR3 is 14 residues. Germline CDR1 reads SGHVS; CDR2 reads FNYEAQ. The CDR3 here is CASSLAQQNTEAFF. In nucleotides, the CDR3 is TGTGCCAGCAGCTTGGCACAGCAGAACACTGAAGCTTTCTTT.